This TCR beta chain derives from a study of cytomegalovirus exposure and HLA in healthy donors. Overall study: Earlier results showed 90 million to 120 million unique TCR beta sequences derived from approximately 170 million T cells.

The CDR3 contains 15 residues. The V segment lost 0 bases and the J segment 0 bases; nucleotides outside the gene matches: 3. Germline V gene lookup returns CDR1 SGHRS and CDR2 YFSETQ. The PCR made use of 60 Vbeta and 13 Jbeta primers. The data were produced by immunoSEQ multiplex PCR, yet TCRdb's version contains in-frame clones alone and is incomplete. This sample has approximately 180,000 clones, with around 80% found just once. The sample consisted of PBMCs. The chain links TRBV5-1 to TRBJ2-7; 7 bases line up with TRBD1. The TCR originated in a woman under 40 in good health and CMV-seronegative. CDR3 coding DNA: TGCGCCAGCAGCTTGGAGGGACAGTCCTCCTACGAGCAGTACTTC. Its translation is CASSLEGQSSYEQYF.